Listed below are T cell receptor beta chains from one sample, sequenced in a study of control samples from healthy donors and cancer patients. Using immunoSEQ multiplex PCR, the repertoire was profiled, and TCRdb retains in-frame clones only, with some absent. The data show 99,000 or so clones, roughly four fifths seen once. Sequenced material: blood. The source of these receptors is a woman aged 45-65 years in good health. Both conserved end residues are part of each CDR3. Fields, in order: D gene, clone size, V gene, J gene, CDR3 protein, CDR3 DNA. D genes are given only for firm matches. Clone size is given for some rows only: seen once, a few or many times, or a class if the clone is expanded.

TRBD2	once	TRBV15	TRBJ2-1	CATSRVGSGGSYNEQFF	TGTGCCACCAGCAGAGTAGGAAGCGGGGGCTCCTACAATGAGCAGTTCTTC
-	-	TRBV27	TRBJ1-1	CASTPDPFTEAFF	TGTGCCAGCACCCCCGACCCATTCACTGAAGCTTTCTTT
-	-	TRBV4-2	TRBJ1-1	CASSQEDSMNTEAFF	TGTGCCAGCAGCCAAGAGGACAGCATGAACACTGAAGCTTTCTTT
-	-	TRBV6-5	TRBJ2-7	CASTQGRGPQGQYF	TGTGCCAGCACCCAAGGGAGGGGGCCCCAAGGGCAGTACTTC
-	-	TRBV29-1	TRBJ1-1	CSVGLIANTEAFF	TGCAGCGTTGGACTGATCGCGAACACTGAAGCTTTCTTT
-	once	TRBV19	TRBJ2-7	CASSIGAGFPEQYF	TGTGCCAGTAGTATTGGGGCCGGGTTTCCCGAGCAGTACTTC
-	-	TRBV5-4	TRBJ1-2	CASSLPSGTGYGYTF	TGTGCCAGCAGCCTTCCATCCGGGACCGGCTATGGCTACACCTTC
TRBD1	once	TRBV9	TRBJ2-1	CASSVAPPTNRGSNNEQFF	TGTGCCAGCAGCGTAGCGCCCCCAACGAACAGGGGTTCAAACAATGAGCAGTTCTTC
TRBD1	-	TRBV3-1/TRBV3-2	TRBJ2-4	CASSPGQGGDIQYF	TGTGCCAGCAGCCCCGGACAGGGGGGGGACATTCAGTACTTC
-	-	TRBV6-5	TRBJ1-2	CASAKGEQGLGIYTF	TGTGCCAGCGCCAAAGGGGAACAGGGTTTGGGAATCTACACCTTC
TRBD2	-	TRBV7-3	TRBJ2-1	CASSFRVAGVRDEQFF	TGTGCCAGCAGCTTCCGAGTGGCGGGAGTCAGGGATGAGCAGTTCTTC
-	-	TRBV2	TRBJ1-2	CASSVGGLGYGYTF	TGTGCCAGCAGTGTCGGGGGGTTAGGGTATGGCTACACCTTC
TRBD2	-	TRBV9	TRBJ2-5	CASSVGTSGVQETQYF	TGTGCCAGCAGCGTAGGGACTAGCGGGGTCCAAGAGACCCAGTACTTC
-	once	TRBV6-5	TRBJ1-1	CASISSGGYTEAFF	TGTGCCAGCATAAGTTCGGGGGGCTACACTGAAGCTTTCTTT
TRBD1	-	TRBV2	TRBJ1-1	CASSADRGHTEAFF	TGTGCCAGCAGCGCAGACAGGGGGCACACTGAAGCTTTCTTT
-	-	TRBV6-6	TRBJ1-6	CASSYSRGFDSPLHF	TGTGCCAGCAGTTACTCAAGAGGGTTTGATTCACCCCTCCACTTT
TRBD2	once	TRBV14	TRBJ2-3	CASSQTSGRADTQYF	TGTGCCAGCAGCCAAACTAGCGGGAGGGCAGATACGCAGTATTTT
TRBD2	-	TRBV3-1/TRBV3-2	TRBJ2-7	CASSLRTSGRADEQYF	TGTGCCAGCAGCCTCCGGACTAGCGGGAGGGCGGACGAGCAGTACTTC
TRBD2	few	TRBV6-4	TRBJ2-1	CASSDTSGGANEQFF	TGTGCCAGCAGTGACACTAGCGGGGGGGCCAATGAGCAGTTCTTC
-	-	TRBV4-2	TRBJ2-5	CASSPERRNQETQYF	TGTGCCAGCAGCCCAGAGAGACGTAACCAAGAGACCCAGTACTTC
-	-	TRBV30	TRBJ1-3	CAWTSPGNTIYF	TGTGCCTGGACCTCCCCGGGGAACACCATATATTTT
TRBD1	few	TRBV5-5	TRBJ1-2	CASSLSLQGGYGYTF	TGTGCCAGCAGCTTGTCTCTACAGGGGGGCTATGGCTACACCTTC
TRBD1	-	TRBV7-3	TRBJ1-1	CASSLGRTGGSAEAFF	TGTGCCAGCAGCTTAGGTCGGACAGGGGGGAGTGCTGAAGCTTTCTTT
-	-	TRBV5-1	TRBJ1-2	CASSLEEGGWNDYTF	TGCGCCAGCAGCTTGGAGGAGGGCGGGTGGAATGACTACACCTTC
-	few	TRBV5-5	TRBJ1-1	CASSFTNRVWGTEAFF	TGTGCCAGCAGCTTCACCAACAGGGTGTGGGGCACTGAAGCTTTCTTT
-	-	TRBV4-1	TRBJ1-1	CASRFQGMNTEAFF	TGCGCCAGCAGATTTCAGGGGATGAACACTGAAGCTTTCTTT
TRBD1	-	TRBV9	TRBJ1-5	CASSGTGLSNQPQHF	TGTGCCAGCAGCGGGACAGGGCTTAGCAATCAGCCCCAGCATTTT
-	-	TRBV4-3	TRBJ2-1	CASSQDQGLGSVVF	TGCGCCAGCAGCCAAGATCAGGGGTTGGGTAGCGTGGTCTTC
-	-	TRBV19	TRBJ2-2	CASSRAGVNTGELFF	TGTGCCAGCTCCCGAGCCGGCGTGAACACCGGGGAGCTGTTTTTT
-	once	TRBV11-2	TRBJ2-1	CASSPTPYNEQFF	TGTGCCAGCAGCCCCACCCCTTACAATGAGCAGTTCTTC
-	-	TRBV6-2/TRBV6-3	TRBJ1-2	CASSYTTGFSDGYTF	TGTGCCAGCAGTTACACAACAGGGTTTTCGGATGGCTACACCTTC
-	-	TRBV19	TRBJ1-4	CASSTQLGGYEKLFF	TGTGCCAGTAGTACCCAATTGGGGGGGTATGAAAAACTGTTTTTT
-	-	TRBV4-2	TRBJ1-1	CASSPVRDTEAFF	TGTGCCAGCAGCCCCGTACGGGACACTGAAGCTTTCTTT
TRBD2	once	TRBV28	TRBJ2-2	CASRTGLAGYTGELFF	TGTGCCAGCAGGACGGGACTAGCGGGATATACCGGGGAGCTGTTTTTT
-	-	TRBV19	TRBJ2-1	CASSLGVGNEQFF	TGTGCCAGTAGTTTGGGCGTTGGGAATGAGCAGTTCTTC
TRBD2	-	TRBV5-4	TRBJ2-1	CASSLAFGGVYNEQFF	TGTGCCAGCAGCTTGGCGTTCGGGGGGGTCTACAATGAGCAGTTCTTC
-	-	TRBV5-6	TRBJ1-1	CASSETPNTEAFF	TGTGCCAGCAGCGAGACACCGAACACTGAAGCTTTCTTT
-	-	TRBV7-9	TRBJ1-1	CASSLVLGFDTEAFF	TGTGCCAGCAGCTTAGTGCTTGGGTTCGACACTGAAGCTTTCTTT
TRBD1	-	TRBV30	TRBJ1-2	CAWRQGADGYTF	TGTGCCTGGAGACAGGGGGCGGATGGCTACACCTTC
-	-	TRBV11-3	TRBJ2-7	CASGPSSYEQYF	TGTGCCAGCGGACCGAGCTCCTACGAGCAGTACTTC
-	-	TRBV9	TRBJ2-3	CASRVQDSTTDTQYF	TGTGCCAGCAGAGTCCAAGACTCGACCACAGATACGCAGTATTTT
-	-	TRBV5-1	TRBJ2-1	CASSLEGRPYNEQFF	TGCGCCAGCAGCTTGGAGGGGAGACCCTACAATGAGCAGTTCTTC
TRBD2	few	TRBV5-6	TRBJ2-7	CASSLEGGRPAYEQYF	TGTGCCAGCAGCTTGGAAGGCGGGAGGCCCGCCTACGAGCAGTACTTC
-	-	TRBV19	TRBJ2-3	CASSISSADTQYF	TGTGCCAGTAGCATAAGTAGCGCAGATACGCAGTATTTT
-	once	TRBV12-3/TRBV12-4	TRBJ1-3	CASSLGGNTIYF	TGTGCCAGCAGTTTAGGAGGAAACACCATATATTTT
-	once	TRBV7-2	TRBJ1-3	CASSFSGPNSGNTIYF	TGTGCCAGCAGCTTCTCGGGACCGAACTCTGGAAACACCATATATTTT
-	-	TRBV19	TRBJ1-6	CASKERPWVDSPLHF	TGTGCCAGTAAGGAACGCCCCTGGGTTGATTCACCCCTCCACTTT
-	-	TRBV10-3	TRBJ1-1	CAISDPSTEAFF	TGTGCCATCAGTGACCCAAGCACTGAAGCTTTCTTT
TRBD1	once	TRBV9	TRBJ1-1	CASSVGTGTMNTEAFF	TGTGCCAGCAGCGTAGGGACAGGGACTATGAACACTGAAGCTTTCTTT
-	-	TRBV7-6	TRBJ1-3	CASSLGRLAGNTIYF	TGTGCCAGCAGCTTAGGACGGTTGGCTGGAAACACCATATATTTT
TRBD2	-	TRBV6-2/TRBV6-3	TRBJ2-1	CASSTSGGRNEQFF	TGTGCCAGCAGCACTAGCGGGGGGCGAAATGAGCAGTTCTTC
-	-	TRBV12-3/TRBV12-4	TRBJ2-7	CASSLFDYEQYF	TGTGCCAGCAGTTTATTTGACTACGAGCAGTACTTC
-	-	TRBV28	TRBJ1-2	CASSLGGAKNYGYTF	TGTGCCAGCAGTTTGGGGGGGGCAAAAAACTATGGCTACACCTTC
-	-	TRBV7-2	TRBJ1-2	CASSLAGGQTYGYTF	TGTGCCAGCAGCTTAGCGGGGGGCCAAACCTATGGCTACACCTTC
-	-	TRBV4-3	TRBJ1-5	CASSQSREPNQPQHF	TGCGCCAGCAGCCAATCCCGAGAGCCCAATCAGCCCCAGCATTTT
TRBD2	-	TRBV3-1/TRBV3-2	TRBJ2-1	CASSRSGGAHNEQFF	TGTGCCAGCAGTCGCAGCGGGGGGGCCCACAATGAGCAGTTCTTC
-	-	TRBV7-3	TRBJ1-1	CASSFASNTEAFF	TGTGCCAGCAGCTTTGCAAGTAACACTGAAGCTTTCTTT
TRBD2	-	TRBV24-1	TRBJ2-2	CATSDGTSGELVTGELFF	TGTGCCACCAGTGACGGGACTAGCGGGGAACTGGTCACCGGGGAGCTGTTTTTT
TRBD2	-	TRBV4-2	TRBJ2-5	CASSQGTSSGGQETQYF	TGTGCCAGCAGCCAGGGGACTTCTAGCGGGGGACAAGAGACCCAGTACTTC
-	-	TRBV24-1	TRBJ1-5	CATQLDGNQPQHF	TGTGCCACCCAGCTGGACGGAAATCAGCCCCAGCATTTT